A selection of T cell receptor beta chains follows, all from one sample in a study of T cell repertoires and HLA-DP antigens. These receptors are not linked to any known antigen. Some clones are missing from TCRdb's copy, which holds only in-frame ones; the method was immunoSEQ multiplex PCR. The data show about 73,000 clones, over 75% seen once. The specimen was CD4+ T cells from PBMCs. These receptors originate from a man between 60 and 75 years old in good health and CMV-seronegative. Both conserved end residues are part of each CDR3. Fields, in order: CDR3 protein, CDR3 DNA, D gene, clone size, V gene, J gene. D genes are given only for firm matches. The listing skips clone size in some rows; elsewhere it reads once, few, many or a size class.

CDR3 protein: CASSTHPGDTQYF
CDR3 DNA: TGTGCCAGCAGCACCCATCCTGGAGATACGCAGTATTTT
D gene: .
clone size: .
V gene: TRBV4-2
J gene: TRBJ2-3

CDR3 protein: CASSFPRYGYTF
CDR3 DNA: TGTGCCAGCAGTTTTCCACGCTATGGCTACACCTTC
D gene: .
clone size: .
V gene: TRBV6-5
J gene: TRBJ1-2

CDR3 protein: CASSLGGTIYF
CDR3 DNA: TGTGCCAGCAGCTTAGGGGGCACCATATATTTT
D gene: .
clone size: .
V gene: TRBV11-2
J gene: TRBJ1-3

CDR3 protein: CASSWRGQGTGELFF
CDR3 DNA: TGCGCCAGCAGCTGGCGGGGGCAGGGCACCGGGGAGCTGTTTTTT
D gene: .
clone size: .
V gene: TRBV5-1
J gene: TRBJ2-2

CDR3 protein: CATGQGNQPQHF
CDR3 DNA: TGTGCCACCGGACAGGGTAATCAGCCCCAGCATTTT
D gene: TRBD1
clone size: .
V gene: TRBV19
J gene: TRBJ1-5

CDR3 protein: CASPTGSVYTDTQYF
CDR3 DNA: TGTGCCAGCCCGACCGGATCCGTTTACACAGATACGCAGTATTTT
D gene: .
clone size: once
V gene: TRBV21-1
J gene: TRBJ2-3

CDR3 protein: CASSEGVALYYGYTF
CDR3 DNA: TGTGCCAGCAGTGAAGGAGTTGCCCTTTACTATGGCTACACCTTC
D gene: .
clone size: .
V gene: TRBV6-1
J gene: TRBJ1-2

CDR3 protein: CASNTGGSGNTIYF
CDR3 DNA: TGTGCCAGCAATACAGGGGGCTCTGGAAACACCATATATTTT
D gene: TRBD1
clone size: .
V gene: TRBV6-1
J gene: TRBJ1-3

CDR3 protein: CAWSGTLYNSPLHF
CDR3 DNA: TGTGCCTGGAGCGGGACTTTATATAATTCACCCCTCCACTTT
D gene: .
clone size: .
V gene: TRBV30
J gene: TRBJ1-6

CDR3 protein: CASSIGRGDLTDTQYF
CDR3 DNA: TGTGCCAGTAGTATAGGTCGCGGGGACCTCACAGATACGCAGTATTTT
D gene: .
clone size: .
V gene: TRBV19
J gene: TRBJ2-3

CDR3 protein: CASSQLRTSVTGELFF
CDR3 DNA: TGTGCCAGCAGCCAGTTGAGGACTAGCGTAACCGGGGAGCTGTTTTTT
D gene: TRBD2
clone size: .
V gene: TRBV14
J gene: TRBJ2-2

CDR3 protein: CAWSNLQGTQPQHF
CDR3 DNA: TGTGCCTGGAGTAACTTACAGGGGACTCAGCCCCAGCATTTT
D gene: TRBD1
clone size: .
V gene: TRBV30
J gene: TRBJ1-5

CDR3 protein: CASSFLGVNTGELFF
CDR3 DNA: TGTGCCAGCAGTTTCTTGGGGGTGAACACCGGGGAGCTGTTTTTT
D gene: .
clone size: once
V gene: TRBV28
J gene: TRBJ2-2

CDR3 protein: CASSVDHTDTQYF
CDR3 DNA: TGTGCCAGCAGCGTAGACCACACAGATACGCAGTATTTT
D gene: .
clone size: .
V gene: TRBV9
J gene: TRBJ2-3

CDR3 protein: CASRGQETQYF
CDR3 DNA: TGTGCCAGCAGGGGACAGGAGACCCAGTACTTC
D gene: TRBD1
clone size: .
V gene: TRBV28
J gene: TRBJ2-5

CDR3 protein: CASSYGASGANVLTF
CDR3 DNA: TGTGCCAGCAGTTACGGGGCCTCTGGGGCCAACGTCCTGACTTTC
D gene: .
clone size: .
V gene: TRBV6-5
J gene: TRBJ2-6

CDR3 protein: CASSLVSDWPGELFF
CDR3 DNA: TGTGCCAGCAGCTTAGTCTCGGACTGGCCCGGGGAGCTGTTTTTT
D gene: .
clone size: .
V gene: TRBV11-3
J gene: TRBJ2-2

CDR3 protein: CSVGTGGYGYTF
CDR3 DNA: TGCAGCGTTGGGACAGGGGGCTATGGCTACACCTTC
D gene: TRBD1
clone size: few
V gene: TRBV29-1
J gene: TRBJ1-2

CDR3 protein: CASGQETATNEKLFF
CDR3 DNA: TGTGCCAGTGGACAGGAAACTGCAACTAATGAAAAACTGTTTTTT
D gene: TRBD1
clone size: .
V gene: TRBV19
J gene: TRBJ1-4

CDR3 protein: CASSLGPGNEQYF
CDR3 DNA: TGTGCCAGCAGCTTAGGTCCGGGAAACGAGCAGTACTTC
D gene: .
clone size: once
V gene: TRBV7-2
J gene: TRBJ2-7

CDR3 protein: CAWSWEGAPSGNTIYF
CDR3 DNA: TGTGCCTGGAGTTGGGAGGGGGCACCCTCTGGAAACACCATATATTTT
D gene: TRBD1
clone size: once
V gene: TRBV30
J gene: TRBJ1-3

CDR3 protein: CASSLAGPTSGTQYF
CDR3 DNA: TGTGCCAGCAGCTTAGCGGGCCCGACCAGCGGGACCCAGTACTTC
D gene: .
clone size: .
V gene: TRBV7-9
J gene: TRBJ2-5

CDR3 protein: CASSRGPATDTQYF
CDR3 DNA: TGTGCCAGCAGCCGAGGACCGGCCACAGATACGCAGTATTTT
D gene: .
clone size: .
V gene: TRBV5-6
J gene: TRBJ2-3

CDR3 protein: CASSSPSGNGNEQFF
CDR3 DNA: TGTGCCAGCAGCTCCCCCAGCGGGAATGGCAATGAGCAGTTCTTC
D gene: TRBD2
clone size: .
V gene: TRBV7-9
J gene: TRBJ2-1

CDR3 protein: CASTTSGPSTDTQYF
CDR3 DNA: TGCGCCAGCACGACTAGCGGACCTAGCACAGATACGCAGTATTTT
D gene: TRBD2
clone size: once
V gene: TRBV5-1
J gene: TRBJ2-3

CDR3 protein: CAIGDFVQPQHF
CDR3 DNA: TGTGCCATTGGGGACTTCGTCCAGCCCCAGCATTTT
D gene: .
clone size: .
V gene: TRBV19
J gene: TRBJ1-5

CDR3 protein: CASSEAVGSLRNEQFF
CDR3 DNA: TGTGCCAGCAGTGAAGCGGTCGGGAGTTTACGGAATGAGCAGTTCTTC
D gene: .
clone size: .
V gene: TRBV6-1
J gene: TRBJ2-1

CDR3 protein: CASSSPTSGETQYF
CDR3 DNA: TGTGCCAGCAGCTCCCCGACTAGCGGAGAGACCCAGTACTTC
D gene: TRBD2
clone size: few
V gene: TRBV7-2
J gene: TRBJ2-5

CDR3 protein: CASTGFRNQPQHF
CDR3 DNA: TGTGCCAGCACGGGGTTTCGCAATCAGCCCCAGCATTTT
D gene: .
clone size: .
V gene: TRBV2
J gene: TRBJ1-5

CDR3 protein: CASSTSGTQLGYTF
CDR3 DNA: TGTGCCAGCAGCACTTCCGGGACTCAACTCGGCTACACCTTC
D gene: .
clone size: .
V gene: TRBV28
J gene: TRBJ1-2

CDR3 protein: CAWSSSAIAFF
CDR3 DNA: TGTGCCTGGAGTTCATCGGCCATAGCTTTCTTT
D gene: .
clone size: once
V gene: TRBV30
J gene: TRBJ1-1

CDR3 protein: CASRLLRKNTEAFF
CDR3 DNA: TGTGCCAGCAGGCTGTTGAGGAAGAACACTGAAGCTTTCTTT
D gene: .
clone size: .
V gene: TRBV7-9
J gene: TRBJ1-1

CDR3 protein: CASSVTGGLNGYTF
CDR3 DNA: TGTGCCAGCAGTGTGACAGGGGGTCTCAATGGCTACACCTTC
D gene: TRBD1
clone size: .
V gene: TRBV2
J gene: TRBJ1-2

CDR3 protein: CASRASGGARYLKTQYF
CDR3 DNA: TGTGCCAGCAGGGCTAGCGGGGGGGCGCGTTACTTAAAGACCCAGTACTTC
D gene: TRBD2
clone size: once
V gene: TRBV28
J gene: TRBJ2-5

CDR3 protein: CASSQGPTGYTF
CDR3 DNA: TGCGCCAGCAGCCAAGGACCGACTGGCTACACCTTC
D gene: .
clone size: .
V gene: TRBV4-3
J gene: TRBJ1-2

CDR3 protein: CASSAPGQEVTGELFF
CDR3 DNA: TGTGCCAGCAGCGCGCCGGGACAGGAGGTCACCGGGGAGCTGTTTTTT
D gene: TRBD1
clone size: .
V gene: TRBV9
J gene: TRBJ2-2

CDR3 protein: CASSFRPLDTQYF
CDR3 DNA: TGTGCCAGCAGCTTCCGTCCTCTAGATACGCAGTATTTT
D gene: .
clone size: .
V gene: TRBV7-2
J gene: TRBJ2-3

CDR3 protein: CASGAGGGTGELFF
CDR3 DNA: TGTGCCAGCGGCGCGGGAGGGGGCACCGGGGAGCTGTTTTTT
D gene: TRBD2
clone size: .
V gene: TRBV9
J gene: TRBJ2-2

CDR3 protein: CASRETATLETQYF
CDR3 DNA: TGTGCCAGCAGGGAGACGGCAACCTTAGAGACCCAGTACTTC
D gene: .
clone size: .
V gene: TRBV6-1
J gene: TRBJ2-5

CDR3 protein: CAWSVEGRGYTF
CDR3 DNA: TGTGCCTGGAGTGTTGAAGGAAGGGGCTACACCTTC
D gene: .
clone size: .
V gene: TRBV30
J gene: TRBJ1-2

CDR3 protein: CASGGTGWLFF
CDR3 DNA: TGCGCCAGCGGAGGAACAGGGTGGCTGTTTTTT
D gene: .
clone size: .
V gene: TRBV10-2
J gene: TRBJ2-2

CDR3 protein: CGMGLSGNTIYF
CDR3 DNA: TGTGGGATGGGCCTCTCTGGAAACACCATATATTTT
D gene: .
clone size: few
V gene: TRBV30
J gene: TRBJ1-3

CDR3 protein: CASSRGGLAQYEQYF
CDR3 DNA: TGTGCCAGCAGCAGGGGGGGACTAGCGCAATACGAGCAGTACTTC
D gene: TRBD2
clone size: .
V gene: TRBV13
J gene: TRBJ2-7

CDR3 protein: CASSFHRDRGLYGYTF
CDR3 DNA: TGTGCCAGCAGTTTCCACCGGGACAGGGGGCTCTATGGCTACACCTTC
D gene: TRBD1
clone size: .
V gene: TRBV6-5
J gene: TRBJ1-2

CDR3 protein: CSVAPRPYNEQFF
CDR3 DNA: TGCAGCGTTGCACCCCGGCCCTACAATGAGCAGTTCTTC
D gene: .
clone size: .
V gene: TRBV29-1
J gene: TRBJ2-1

CDR3 protein: CASSQDSGRNTGELFF
CDR3 DNA: TGTGCCAGCAGCCAAGACAGCGGGAGGAACACCGGGGAGCTGTTTTTT
D gene: TRBD2
clone size: .
V gene: TRBV4-2
J gene: TRBJ2-2

CDR3 protein: CASSLLGLDNQPQHF
CDR3 DNA: TGTGCCAGCAGCCTCCTGGGTTTGGACAATCAGCCCCAGCATTTT
D gene: .
clone size: .
V gene: TRBV11-2
J gene: TRBJ1-5

CDR3 protein: CASSSDRNSSPLHF
CDR3 DNA: TGTGCCAGCAGTTCCGACAGGAACTCTTCACCCCTCCACTTT
D gene: .
clone size: .
V gene: TRBV6-6
J gene: TRBJ1-6

CDR3 protein: CASGLAGFTGELFF
CDR3 DNA: TGTGCCAGCGGCCTAGCGGGGTTCACCGGGGAGCTGTTTTTT
D gene: TRBD2
clone size: .
V gene: TRBV6-5
J gene: TRBJ2-2

CDR3 protein: CASSVGLAGDNEQFF
CDR3 DNA: TGTGCCAGCAGCGTAGGACTAGCGGGGGACAATGAGCAGTTCTTC
D gene: TRBD2
clone size: .
V gene: TRBV9
J gene: TRBJ2-1

CDR3 protein: CASGAVQGSTGELFF
CDR3 DNA: TGTGCTAGTGGTGCAGTACAGGGTAGCACCGGGGAGCTGTTTTTT
D gene: .
clone size: .
V gene: TRBV12-5
J gene: TRBJ2-2

CDR3 protein: CAISERGDRAMEAFF
CDR3 DNA: TGTGCCATCAGTGAGAGAGGTGACAGGGCCATGGAAGCTTTCTTT
D gene: TRBD1
clone size: .
V gene: TRBV10-3
J gene: TRBJ1-1

CDR3 protein: CASSRSGGVAGELFF
CDR3 DNA: TGTGCCAGCAGCCGTAGCGGGGGAGTTGCCGGGGAGCTGTTTTTT
D gene: TRBD2
clone size: few
V gene: TRBV7-9
J gene: TRBJ2-2